This T cell receptor (beta chain) was captured by sequencing in a study of identical twins. In this sample, this clonotype turned up a few times. TCRdb processed the 5' RACE reads anew with MiXCR; each CDR3 protein has one entry. The sample holds 250,000 or so distinct CDR3 sequences, roughly an eighth seen once. Only healthy Caucasians were included as donors. With 8 bases removed from V and 3 bases from J, the gap between germline ends came to 11 bases. The CDR3 runs 13 residues. Per the germline V gene, CDR1 is SGHTA and CDR2 is FQGNSA. The same specimen was also included in a second study, on yellow fever vaccine responses in identical twins. From that study: Among the twins, the vaccine T cell response reportedly seemed partly convergent and partly personalized.

Sequenced material: memory (CD45RO+) T cells sorted from blood. This TCR was recovered from a woman under 30 in good health. The chain joins TRBV7-2 to TRBJ1-3; no firm D call. CDR3 in amino acids: CASYSLGGNTIYF. CDR3 coding DNA: TGTGCCAGCTACTCGCTGGGTGGAAACACCATATATTTT.